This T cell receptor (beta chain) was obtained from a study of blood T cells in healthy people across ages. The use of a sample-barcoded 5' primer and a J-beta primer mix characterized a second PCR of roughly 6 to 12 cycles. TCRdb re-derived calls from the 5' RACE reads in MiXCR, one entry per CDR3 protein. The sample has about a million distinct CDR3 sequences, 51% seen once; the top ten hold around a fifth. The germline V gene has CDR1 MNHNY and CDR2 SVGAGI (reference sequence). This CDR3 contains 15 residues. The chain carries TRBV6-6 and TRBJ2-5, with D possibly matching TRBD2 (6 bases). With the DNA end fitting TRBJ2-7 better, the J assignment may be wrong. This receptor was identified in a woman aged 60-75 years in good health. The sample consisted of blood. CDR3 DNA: TGTGCCAGCAGTGATCGGGGGAAACGAAACTACGAGCAGTACTTC. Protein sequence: CASSDRGKRNYEQYF.